Reported below is one TCR beta chain. Per the authors' pipeline: Nucleated cell number was recorded as an estimate derived from reference gene primer amplification. Clones were sequenced by immunoSEQ multiplex PCR, and TCRdb holds only the in-frame ones, with some missing. That table furnishes V, J and clone size, whereas the DNA furnished D and trimming. The sample contains 100,000 or so clones, just over 90% of which appear only once. The trim removed 0 bases at V and 9 bases at J, leaving 17 bases unmatched. The CDR3 contains 18 residues. CDR1 and CDR2 (germline): WSHSY, SAAADI. The data were obtained in a study of blood T cell repertoires in COVID-19. Study-wide context: Sites in the United States, Italy and Spain provided acute and convalescent COVID-19 samples. In each case, the material was cDNA or gDNA derived from T cells, B-cell-depleted T cells, or PBMCs.

The V call is TRBV10-2, the J call TRBJ2-1; 7 bases are shared with TRBD2. The receptor was isolated from a man between 60 and 70 years old with acute or convalescent COVID-19. Sequenced input: peripheral blood. The CDR3 loop reads CASSESSHVAGAKTEQFF. CDR3 nucleotides: TGCGCCAGCAGTGAGTCGAGCCACGTGGCGGGAGCTAAGACTGAGCAGTTCTTC.